This T cell receptor beta chain comes out of a study of blood T cell repertoires in COVID-19. At the level of the study: The analysed material was cDNA or gDNA that came from T cells, B-cell-depleted T cells, or PBMCs.

In the authors' workflow: By means of reference gene primer amplification, nucleated cell counts were estimated. Sequencing was performed with immunoSEQ multiplex PCR; in TCRdb, only in-frame clones are kept and a portion is missing. The DNA gave D and trimming, while V, J and clone size come from that table. The data contain 200,000 to 250,000 clones, 89% of them singletons. This TCR came from a man between 60 and 75 years old who had recovered from COVID-19. The sequencing input was peripheral blood.

CDR3 coding DNA: TGTGCCAGCTCAGACAGGGATAACACTGAAGCTTTCTTT. It encodes CASSDRDNTEAFF. This chain uses TRBV12-3 or TRBV12-4 with TRBJ1-1, with TRBD1 identical over 7 bases. The CDR3 is 13 amino acids. V dropped 8 bases and J dropped 2; count of bases not matched to a gene: 5.